A selection of T cell receptor beta chains follows, all from one sample in a study of blood T cell repertoires in COVID-19. Clones were sequenced by immunoSEQ multiplex PCR, and TCRdb holds only the in-frame ones, with some missing. The sample yields 240,000 or so clones, roughly 86% seen once. The source material was peripheral blood. The origin of the receptors is a woman aged 30 to 39 who had recovered from COVID-19. CDR3s leave out the opening cysteine and the closing phenylalanine or tryptophan. The order of the fields is CDR3 protein, V gene, D gene, J gene. A D gene is named only where the DNA matches it firmly.

ASSLWLAGSYNEQF	TRBV7-9	TRBD2	TRBJ2-1
ASSALDEDTQY	TRBV18	.	TRBJ2-3
AWISHLAPSYGYT	TRBV30	.	TRBJ1-2
ASSQGSATFSETQY	TRBV3-1/TRBV3-2	.	TRBJ2-5
ASNRQPYEQY	TRBV13	.	TRBJ2-7
ASSDVGGADTQY	TRBV2	.	TRBJ2-3
ASTLRSGTGGPLH	TRBV6-5	.	TRBJ1-6
ASSYGAGTLQETQY	TRBV6-5	TRBD2	TRBJ2-5
AWSVRGALNQPQH	TRBV30	.	TRBJ1-5
ASSLTYRSQETQY	TRBV11-1	.	TRBJ2-5
AIRDMNTEAF	TRBV10-3	.	TRBJ1-1
ASSLYRSPLH	TRBV5-4	.	TRBJ1-6
ASSPSPSGGVEQF	TRBV6-5	TRBD2	TRBJ2-1
ASTGGYGYT	TRBV2	.	TRBJ1-2
ASSLDPGSSGEQY	TRBV5-1	TRBD2	TRBJ2-7
AGVGGSQETQY	TRBV6-5	TRBD2	TRBJ2-5
ASSPAQGTGANVLT	TRBV5-4	TRBD1	TRBJ2-6
ASSLPLEQGLNTEAF	TRBV5-1	.	TRBJ1-1
PRQAGCYGYT	TRBV18	.	TRBJ1-2
ASSGDSLGNTIY	TRBV2	.	TRBJ1-3
ASSATVTGSFEKLF	TRBV2	.	TRBJ1-4
ASSQDVQATIY	TRBV14	.	TRBJ1-3
ASSEDRLNTGELF	TRBV6-1	TRBD1	TRBJ2-2
SASPGLETQY	TRBV20-1	.	TRBJ2-5
ASSLGRGFEQF	TRBV7-2	.	TRBJ2-1
ASSATGGQPQH	TRBV3-1/TRBV3-2	TRBD1	TRBJ1-5
ASSERSQETQY	TRBV2	.	TRBJ2-5
ASRQPGGRLNTEAF	TRBV19	.	TRBJ1-1
ASSDSRHKTQY	TRBV19	.	TRBJ2-5
ASSSPRSGAIPNTGELF	TRBV5-6	.	TRBJ2-2
ASSERTEAF	TRBV18	.	TRBJ1-1
ASSVGVGRSYNEQF	TRBV19	.	TRBJ2-1
SVEGGARTEAF	TRBV29-1	.	TRBJ1-1
ASSFGTGNYEQY	TRBV7-2	TRBD1	TRBJ2-7
ASTRQARSGNTIY	TRBV2	.	TRBJ1-3
ASSPTGGSGANVLT	TRBV18	TRBD1	TRBJ2-6
ASSTLGQGVSHGYT	TRBV19	TRBD1	TRBJ1-2
ASSLQSKST	TRBV5-6	.	TRBJ1-2
ASSPFVLGGAAGELF	TRBV18	TRBD1	TRBJ2-2
ASSMSLAFGGGTQY	TRBV19	TRBD2	TRBJ2-3
ASSYLERETQY	TRBV7-2	.	TRBJ2-5
ASSFGQGNTEAF	TRBV5-6	TRBD1	TRBJ1-1
ASSQEPTGSDYGYT	TRBV4-2	.	TRBJ1-2
ASSQTQGSNQPQH	TRBV3-1/TRBV3-2	.	TRBJ1-5
ASSPSPTGYEKLF	TRBV5-4	TRBD1	TRBJ1-4